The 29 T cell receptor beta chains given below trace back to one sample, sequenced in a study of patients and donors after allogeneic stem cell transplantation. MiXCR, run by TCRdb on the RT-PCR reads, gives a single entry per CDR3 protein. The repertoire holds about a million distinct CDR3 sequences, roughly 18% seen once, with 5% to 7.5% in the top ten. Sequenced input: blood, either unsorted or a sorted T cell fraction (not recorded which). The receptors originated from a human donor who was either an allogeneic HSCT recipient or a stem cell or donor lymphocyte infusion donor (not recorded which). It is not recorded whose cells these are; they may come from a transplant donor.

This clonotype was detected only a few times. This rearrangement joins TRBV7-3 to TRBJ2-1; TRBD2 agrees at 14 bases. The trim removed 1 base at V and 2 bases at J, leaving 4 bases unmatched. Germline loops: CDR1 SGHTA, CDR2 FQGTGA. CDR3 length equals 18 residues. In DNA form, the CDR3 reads TGTGCCAGCAGCTTAATGGGACTAGCGGGAGAAACCTACAATGAGCAGTTCTTC. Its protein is CASSLMGLAGETYNEQFF.

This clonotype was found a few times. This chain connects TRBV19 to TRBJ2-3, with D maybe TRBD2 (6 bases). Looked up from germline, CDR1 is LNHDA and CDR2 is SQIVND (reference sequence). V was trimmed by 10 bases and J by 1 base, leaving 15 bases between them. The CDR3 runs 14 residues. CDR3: CATSRESGTDTQYF. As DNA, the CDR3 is TGTGCCACCTCGCGGGAAAGCGGCACAGATACGCAGTATTTT.

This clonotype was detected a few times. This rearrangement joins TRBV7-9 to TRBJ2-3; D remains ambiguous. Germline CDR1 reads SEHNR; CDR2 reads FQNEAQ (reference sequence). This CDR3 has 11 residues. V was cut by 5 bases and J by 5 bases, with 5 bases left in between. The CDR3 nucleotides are TGTGCCAGCAGCGTGCAAGATACGCAGTATTTT. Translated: CASSVQDTQYF.

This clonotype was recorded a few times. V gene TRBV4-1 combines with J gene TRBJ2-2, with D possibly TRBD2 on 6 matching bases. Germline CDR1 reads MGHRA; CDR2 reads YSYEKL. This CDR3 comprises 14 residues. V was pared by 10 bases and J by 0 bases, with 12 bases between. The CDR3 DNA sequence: TGCGCCACCTCGGGACTTTCGAACACCGGGGAGCTGTTTTTT. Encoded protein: CATSGLSNTGELFF.

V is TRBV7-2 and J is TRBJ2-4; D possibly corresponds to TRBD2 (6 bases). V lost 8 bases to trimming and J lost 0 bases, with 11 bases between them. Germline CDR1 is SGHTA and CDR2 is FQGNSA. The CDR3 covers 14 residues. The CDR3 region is CASCPAGAKNIQYF. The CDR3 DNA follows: TGTGCCAGCTGCCCAGCGGGAGCCAAAAACATTCAGTACTTC.

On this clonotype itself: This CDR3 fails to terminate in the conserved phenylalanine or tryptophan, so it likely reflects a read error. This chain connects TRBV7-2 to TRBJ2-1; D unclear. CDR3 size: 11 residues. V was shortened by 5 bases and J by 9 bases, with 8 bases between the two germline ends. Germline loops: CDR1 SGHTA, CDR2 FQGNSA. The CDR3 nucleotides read TGTGCCAGCAGCCGGTCCCGTGAGCAGTTCTTG. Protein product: CASSRSREQFL.

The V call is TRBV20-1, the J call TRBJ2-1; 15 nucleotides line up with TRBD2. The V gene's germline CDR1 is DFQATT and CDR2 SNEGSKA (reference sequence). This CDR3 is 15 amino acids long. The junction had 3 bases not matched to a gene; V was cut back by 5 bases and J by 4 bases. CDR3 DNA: TGCAGTGCTGCGGGACTAGCGGGGGGATACAATGAGCAGTTCTTC. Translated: CSAAGLAGGYNEQFF.

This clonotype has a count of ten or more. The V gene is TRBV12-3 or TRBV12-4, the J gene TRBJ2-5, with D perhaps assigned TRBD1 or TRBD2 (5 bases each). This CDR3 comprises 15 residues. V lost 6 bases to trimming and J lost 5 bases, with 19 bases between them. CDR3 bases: TGTGCCAGCAGACCCGGGACCGCGCCTCCGGAGACCCAGTACTTC. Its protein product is CASRPGTAPPETQYF.

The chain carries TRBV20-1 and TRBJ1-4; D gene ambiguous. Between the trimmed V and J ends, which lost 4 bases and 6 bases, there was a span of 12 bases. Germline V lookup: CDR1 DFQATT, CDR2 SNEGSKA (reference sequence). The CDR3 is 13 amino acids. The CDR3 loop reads CSAIPGRDEKLFF. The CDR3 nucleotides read TGCAGTGCTATCCCCGGGCGGGATGAAAAACTGTTTTTT.

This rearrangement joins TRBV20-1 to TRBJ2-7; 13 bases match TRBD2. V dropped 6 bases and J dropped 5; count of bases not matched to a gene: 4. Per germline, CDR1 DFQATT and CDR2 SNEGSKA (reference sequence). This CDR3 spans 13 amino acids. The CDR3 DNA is TGCAGTGCCATGGGACTAGCGGGAAACGAGCAGTACTTC. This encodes CSAMGLAGNEQYF.

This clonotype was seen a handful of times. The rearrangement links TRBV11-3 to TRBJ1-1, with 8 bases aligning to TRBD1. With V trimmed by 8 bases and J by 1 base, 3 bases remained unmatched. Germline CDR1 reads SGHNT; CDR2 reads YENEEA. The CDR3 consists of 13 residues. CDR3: CASAGQGNTEAFF. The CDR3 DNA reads TGTGCCAGCGCCGGACAGGGGAACACTGAAGCTTTCTTT. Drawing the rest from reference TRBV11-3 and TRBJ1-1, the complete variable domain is EAGVVQSPRYKIIEKKQPVAFWCNPISGHNTLYWYLQNLGQGPELLIRYENEEAVDDSQLPKDRFSAERLKGVDSTLKIQPAELGDSAVYLCASAGQGNTEAFFGQGTRLTVV.

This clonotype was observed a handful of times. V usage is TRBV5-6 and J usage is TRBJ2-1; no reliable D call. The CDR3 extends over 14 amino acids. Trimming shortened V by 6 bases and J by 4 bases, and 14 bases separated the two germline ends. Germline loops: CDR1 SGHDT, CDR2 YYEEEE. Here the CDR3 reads CASTPSRAYNEQFF. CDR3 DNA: TGTGCCAGCACTCCGAGTAGGGCTTACAATGAGCAGTTCTTC.

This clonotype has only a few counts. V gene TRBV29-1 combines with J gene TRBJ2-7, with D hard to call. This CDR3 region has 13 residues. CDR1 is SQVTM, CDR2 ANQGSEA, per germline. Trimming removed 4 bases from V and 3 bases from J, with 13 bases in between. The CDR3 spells CSVVETPIYEQYF. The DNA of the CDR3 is TGCAGCGTTGTGGAGACTCCGATCTACGAGCAGTACTTC.

The CDR3 spells CASRPSSGSNEQFF. The CDR3 nucleotides read TGTGCCAGCAGGCCCTCTAGCGGGAGCAATGAGCAGTTCTTC. The genes are TRBV12-3 or TRBV12-4 and TRBJ2-1, with 10 bases matching TRBD2. The CDR3 has 14 residues. The V and J ends lost 6 bases and 6 bases, in that order; junction bases with no gene match: 5.

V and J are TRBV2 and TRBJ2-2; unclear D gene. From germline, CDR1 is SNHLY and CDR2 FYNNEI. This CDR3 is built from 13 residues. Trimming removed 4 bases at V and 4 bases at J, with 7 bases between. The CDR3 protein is CASSAAGTGELFF. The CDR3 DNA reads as TGTGCCAGCAGTGCAGCAGGCACCGGGGAGCTGTTTTTT.

In DNA form, the CDR3 reads TGCGCCAGCAGCCCGGACGGCCAGGTTACCCCCCAGCATTTT. Its protein product is CASSPDGQVTPQHF. This chain uses TRBV5-1 with TRBJ1-5, with D unclear. Germline V lookup: CDR1 SGHRS, CDR2 YFSETQ. Trimming pared 4 bases from V and 10 bases from J, leaving 18 bases between. CDR3 size: 14 residues.

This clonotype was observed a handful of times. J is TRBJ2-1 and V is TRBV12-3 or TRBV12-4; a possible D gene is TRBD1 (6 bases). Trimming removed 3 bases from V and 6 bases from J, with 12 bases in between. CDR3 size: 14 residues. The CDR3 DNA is TGTGCCAGCAGTTTGCCTGTCAGGGGCAATGAGCAGTTCTTC. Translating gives CASSLPVRGNEQFF.

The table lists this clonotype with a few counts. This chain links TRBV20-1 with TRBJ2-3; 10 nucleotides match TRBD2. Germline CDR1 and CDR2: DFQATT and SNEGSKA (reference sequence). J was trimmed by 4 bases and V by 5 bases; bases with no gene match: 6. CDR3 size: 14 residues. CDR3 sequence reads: CSAERGGRSDTQYF. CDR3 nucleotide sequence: TGCAGTGCTGAGCGGGGGGGCCGGTCAGATACGCAGTATTTT.

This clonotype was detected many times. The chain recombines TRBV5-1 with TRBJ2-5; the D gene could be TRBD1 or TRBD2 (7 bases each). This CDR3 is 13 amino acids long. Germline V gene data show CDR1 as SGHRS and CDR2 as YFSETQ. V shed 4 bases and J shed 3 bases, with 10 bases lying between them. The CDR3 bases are TGCGCCAGCAGCAGCGGGACAGAAGAGACCCAGTACTTC. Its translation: CASSSGTEETQYF.

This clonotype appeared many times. The CDR3 sequence is CASSPDRVNGYTF. DNA of the CDR3: TGTGCCAGCAGCCCCGACAGGGTAAATGGCTACACCTTC. The chain recombines TRBV5-6 with TRBJ1-2, with 7 bases fitting TRBD1. J was trimmed by 6 bases and V by 4 bases; bases with no gene match: 6. The germline V gene has CDR1 SGHDT and CDR2 YYEEEE. This CDR3 is 13 amino acids long.

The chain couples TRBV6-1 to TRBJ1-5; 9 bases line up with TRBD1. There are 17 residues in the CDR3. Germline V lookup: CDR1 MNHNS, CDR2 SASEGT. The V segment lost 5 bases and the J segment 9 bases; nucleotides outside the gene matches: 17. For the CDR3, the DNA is TGTGCCAGCAGTACCGGGACAGGGTTTGTGGAACGACGGCCCCAGCATTTT. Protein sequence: CASSTGTGFVERRPQHF.

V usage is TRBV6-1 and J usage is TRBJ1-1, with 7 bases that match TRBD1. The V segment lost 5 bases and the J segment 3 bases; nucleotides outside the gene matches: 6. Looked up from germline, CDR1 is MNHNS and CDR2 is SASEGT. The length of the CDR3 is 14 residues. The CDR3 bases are TGTGCCAGCAGTCAGCGACAGGGCTACACTGAAGCTTTCTTT. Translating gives CASSQRQGYTEAFF.

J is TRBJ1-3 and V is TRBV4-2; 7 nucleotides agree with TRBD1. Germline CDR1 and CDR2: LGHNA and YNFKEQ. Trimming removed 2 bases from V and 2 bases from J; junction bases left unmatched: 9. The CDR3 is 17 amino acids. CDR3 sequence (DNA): TGTGCCAGCAGCCAAATCGGGACAGTCCTCGCTGGAAACACCATATATTTT. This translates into CASSQIGTVLAGNTIYF.

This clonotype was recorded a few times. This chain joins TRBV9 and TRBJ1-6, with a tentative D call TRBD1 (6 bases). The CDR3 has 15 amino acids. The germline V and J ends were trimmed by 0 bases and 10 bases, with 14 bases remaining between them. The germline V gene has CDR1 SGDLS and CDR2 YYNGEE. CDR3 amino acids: CASSVEGRGGSPLHF. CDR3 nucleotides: TGTGCCAGCAGCGTAGAGGGCAGGGGAGGATCACCCCTCCACTTT.

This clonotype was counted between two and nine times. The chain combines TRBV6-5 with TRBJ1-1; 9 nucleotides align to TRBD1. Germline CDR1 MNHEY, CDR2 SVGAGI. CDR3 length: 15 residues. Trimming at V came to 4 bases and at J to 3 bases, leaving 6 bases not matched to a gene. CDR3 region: CASSSGQGDYTEAFF. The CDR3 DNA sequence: TGTGCCAGCAGTTCGGGACAGGGCGATTACACTGAAGCTTTCTTT.

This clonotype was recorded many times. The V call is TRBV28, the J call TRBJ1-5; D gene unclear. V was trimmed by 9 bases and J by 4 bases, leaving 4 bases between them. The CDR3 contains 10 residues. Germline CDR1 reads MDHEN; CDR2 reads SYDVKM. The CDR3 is CASSNQPQHF. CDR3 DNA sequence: TGTGCCAGTTCTAATCAGCCCCAGCATTTT.

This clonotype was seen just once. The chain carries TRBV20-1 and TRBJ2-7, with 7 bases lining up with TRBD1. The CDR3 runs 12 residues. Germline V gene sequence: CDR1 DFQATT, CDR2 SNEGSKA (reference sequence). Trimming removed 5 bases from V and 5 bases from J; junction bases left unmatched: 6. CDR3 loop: CSASDRYHEQYF. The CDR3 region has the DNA TGCAGTGCTTCGGACAGGTACCACGAGCAGTACTTC.

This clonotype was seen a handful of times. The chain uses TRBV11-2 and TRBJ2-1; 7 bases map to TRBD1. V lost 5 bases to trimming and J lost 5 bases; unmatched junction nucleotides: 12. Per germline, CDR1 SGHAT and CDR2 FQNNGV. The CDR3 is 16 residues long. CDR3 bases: TGTGCCAGCAGCCGGAGGTTCGGGACAGCCAACAATGAGCAGTTCTTC. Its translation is CASSRRFGTANNEQFF.

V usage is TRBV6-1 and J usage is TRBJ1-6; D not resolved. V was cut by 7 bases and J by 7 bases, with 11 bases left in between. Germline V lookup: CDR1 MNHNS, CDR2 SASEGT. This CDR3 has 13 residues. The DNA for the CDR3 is TGTGCCAGCAACCAGGTAGAAAATTCACCCCTCCACTTT. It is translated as CASNQVENSPLHF.